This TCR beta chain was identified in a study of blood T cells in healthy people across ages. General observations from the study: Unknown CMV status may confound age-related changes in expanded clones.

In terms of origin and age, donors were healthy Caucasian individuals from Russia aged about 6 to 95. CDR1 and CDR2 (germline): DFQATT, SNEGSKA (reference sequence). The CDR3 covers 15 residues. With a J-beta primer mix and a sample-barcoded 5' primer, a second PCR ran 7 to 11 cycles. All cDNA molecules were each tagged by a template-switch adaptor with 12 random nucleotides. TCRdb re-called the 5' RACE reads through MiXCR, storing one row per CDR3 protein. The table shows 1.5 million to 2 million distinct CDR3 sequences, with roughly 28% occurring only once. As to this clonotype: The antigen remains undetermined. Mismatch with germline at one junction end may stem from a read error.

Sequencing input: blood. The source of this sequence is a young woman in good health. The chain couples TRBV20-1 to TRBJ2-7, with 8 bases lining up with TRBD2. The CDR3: CSARGGAGDSDERYF. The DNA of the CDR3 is TGCAGTGCTAGAGGGGGAGCGGGAGATTCCGACGAGCGGTACTTC.